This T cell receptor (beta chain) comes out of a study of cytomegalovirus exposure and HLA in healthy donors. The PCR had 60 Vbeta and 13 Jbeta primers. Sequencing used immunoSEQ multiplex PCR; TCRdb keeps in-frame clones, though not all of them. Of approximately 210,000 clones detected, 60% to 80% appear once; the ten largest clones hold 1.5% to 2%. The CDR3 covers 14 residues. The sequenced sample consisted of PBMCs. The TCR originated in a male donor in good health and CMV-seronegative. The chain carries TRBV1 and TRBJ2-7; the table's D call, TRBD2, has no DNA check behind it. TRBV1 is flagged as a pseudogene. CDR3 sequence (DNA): TGCACCAGCAGCCAAGATCTAGTCTCCTACGAGCAGTACTTC. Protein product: CTSSQDLVSYEQYF.